Listed below are T cell receptor beta chains from one sample, sequenced in a study of Tregs in tolerant kidney transplant recipients. Generated by immunoSEQ multiplex PCR, the TCRdb table keeps only in-frame clones and is missing some. The data show over 50,000 clones, around 85% seen once. Sequenced material: Tregs from blood, taken before the transplant. Every receptor here comes from a human donor who received a combined kidney and bone marrow transplant. Each CDR3 is given with its conserved first and last residue. The order of the fields is D gene, J gene, V gene, clone size, CDR3 DNA, CDR3 protein. The D gene is left open where the match is weak. Part of the rows lack a size; the others show once, few, many or a class for expanded clones.

- | TRBJ2-7 | TRBV14 | - | TGTGCCAGCAGCCCCCGGGGGACGGCGTACCGCGAGCAGTACTTC | CASSPRGTAYREQYF
TRBD1 | TRBJ2-5 | TRBV4-1 | - | TGCGCCAGCAGCCAAGGACCCGGGACAGGGACTAAAGAGACCCAGTACTTC | CASSQGPGTGTKETQYF
- | TRBJ2-5 | TRBV18 | - | TGTGCCAGCTCACCAGCGCCCAAAGAGACCCAGTACTTC | CASSPAPKETQYF
- | TRBJ2-1 | TRBV7-9 | - | TGTGCCAGCAGCGCTTTAGGTGGTAGCGCAGCCTACAATGAGCAGTTCTTC | CASSALGGSAAYNEQFF
TRBD1 | TRBJ2-1 | TRBV30 | once | TGTGCCTGGAGTGAACAGGGGTACAATGAGCAGTTCTTC | CAWSEQGYNEQFF
- | TRBJ1-4 | TRBV5-6 | - | TGTGCCAGCAGCAGGCTGGGGGGCACAACTAATGAAAAACTGTTTTTT | CASSRLGGTTNEKLFF
TRBD2 | TRBJ2-7 | TRBV18 | - | TGTGCCAGCTCGGTCAATAGCGGGATGACCTACGAGCAGTACTTC | CASSVNSGMTYEQYF
TRBD1 | TRBJ2-1 | TRBV5-4 | - | TGTGCCAGCAGCTCAGGGGGGACAGGGGTTTACAATGAGCAGTTCTTC | CASSSGGTGVYNEQFF
- | TRBJ2-1 | TRBV11-2 | - | TGTGCCAGCAGCTTATTAGGCTCCGGGCCCAATGAGCAGTTCTTC | CASSLLGSGPNEQFF
- | TRBJ1-5 | TRBV7-2 | - | TGTGCCAGCAGCCTAAACAGTCCCAATCAGCCCCAGCATTTT | CASSLNSPNQPQHF
TRBD1 | TRBJ2-7 | TRBV6-6 | - | TGTGCCAGCAGTGGGACAGGGCTTGGCGAGCAGTACTTC | CASSGTGLGEQYF
TRBD1 | TRBJ1-6 | TRBV19 | - | TGTGCCAGTAGTACGCCACAGGGGTCGGGTAATTCACCCCTCCACTTT | CASSTPQGSGNSPLHF
- | TRBJ1-2 | TRBV7-2 | - | TGTGCCAGCAGCTTAAGTACTGCTAACTATGGCTACACCTTC | CASSLSTANYGYTF
TRBD1 | TRBJ2-5 | TRBV15 | - | TGTGCCACCAGCAGAGGAGGGGGCCACCAAGAGACCCAGTACTTC | CATSRGGGHQETQYF